These 26 T cell receptor beta chains were sequenced from one sample in a study of Ad26.COV2.S vaccination and SARS-CoV-2 variants. Produced via immunoSEQ multiplex PCR; TCRdb's table is partial and in-frame only. This sample has about 410,000 clones, with about 92% found just once. Specified treatment: around 19 received Ad26.COV2.S at low or high dose, single or two shots; several received placebo; per-sample allocation not given. Samples came from day 63 after the first vaccine or placebo injection. Sequencing used peripheral blood, obtained in a trial of Ad26.COV2.S vaccine versus placebo. These receptor sequences come from a person aged 18-65 years who received the Ad26.COV2.S COVID-19 vaccine or a placebo.

This chain uses TRBV10-2 with TRBJ2-5, with no clear D. There are 14 residues in the CDR3. The V gene lost 0 bases and the J gene lost 3 bases, with 8 bases spanning the gap. Germline values: CDR1 WSHSY, CDR2 SAAADI. The CDR3 region is CASSESWVEETQYF. CDR3 DNA sequence: TGCGCCAGCAGTGAGTCATGGGTGGAAGAGACCCAGTACTTC.

The V and J genes are TRBV28 and TRBJ1-2, with TRBD1 identical over 9 bases. CDR3 size: 13 residues. Trimming cost V 3 bases and J 8 bases; bases outside gene matches: 4. Germline V gene sequence: CDR1 MDHEN, CDR2 SYDVKM. CDR3 nucleotides: TGTGCCAGCAGTTTCGGGACAGGGTTAGGCTACACCTTC. Its translation: CASSFGTGLGYTF.

This rearrangement joins TRBV7-2 to TRBJ2-7, with a tentative D call TRBD2 (6 bases). The V and J ends lost 3 bases and 7 bases respectively, with 10 bases between them. This CDR3 contains 12 residues. Germline CDR1 reads SGHTA; CDR2 reads FQGNSA. CDR3 amino acids: CASSFWGGEQYF. The CDR3 DNA reads as TGTGCCAGCAGCTTTTGGGGAGGAGAGCAGTACTTC.

The chain recombines TRBV11-2 with TRBJ2-7; D call uncertain. CDR3 length equals 13 residues. CDR1 SGHAT and CDR2 FQNNGV come from the germline V gene. Deletions cut 0 bases from V and 5 bases from J, with 8 bases between. The DNA of the CDR3 is TGTGCCAGCAGCTTAGATCGAGGAGACGAGCAGTACTTC. This sequence encodes CASSLDRGDEQYF.

The CDR3, as DNA: TGTGCCAGCAGCCGCAGCCTTGATGAAAAACTGTTTTTT. It translates to CASSRSLDEKLFF. The chain links TRBV3-1 (or the pseudogene TRBV3-2) to TRBJ1-4; D is unclear. The CDR3 consists of 13 residues. Germline V lookup: CDR1 LGHDT, CDR2 YNNKEL (reference sequence). V lost 4 bases and J 6 bases, leaving 9 bases between the germline ends.

V gene TRBV28 combines with J gene TRBJ2-7; the D gene is possibly TRBD1 (6 bases). V was trimmed by 9 bases and J by 4 bases, leaving 19 bases between them. Germline CDR1 MDHEN, CDR2 SYDVKM. The CDR3 runs to 14 residues. CDR3 region: CASVGQSFGYEQYF. The CDR3 nucleotides read TGTGCCAGTGTCGGACAGAGCTTTGGGTACGAGCAGTACTTC.

V gene TRBV3-1 (or the pseudogene TRBV3-2) combines with J gene TRBJ2-3; D call uncertain. Germline V gene lookup returns CDR1 LGHDT and CDR2 YNNKEL (reference sequence). Trimming cost V 2 bases and J 1 base, with 10 bases left between them. This CDR3 has 15 residues. CDR3 sequence: CASSQLGSGTDTQYF. CDR3 bases: TGTGCCAGCAGCCAATTGGGTTCCGGCACAGATACGCAGTATTTT.

The V gene is TRBV11-2, the J gene TRBJ1-1; D unresolved. Germline CDR1 is SGHAT and CDR2 is FQNNGV. The CDR3 has 15 residues. V was pared by 3 bases and J by 1 base, with 12 bases between. CDR3 residues: CASSLWRGQNTEAFF. The CDR3 bases are TGTGCCAGCAGCTTGTGGAGAGGTCAGAACACTGAAGCTTTCTTT.

A word on this clone: Distinct nucleotide sequences in the sample also encode this CDR3. The chain couples TRBV7-6 to TRBJ2-5; D unclear. V lost 5 bases to trimming and J lost 5 bases, with 9 bases between them. CDR3 size: 12 residues. The germline gives CDR1 SGHVS, CDR2 FNYEAQ. CDR3 loop: CASSPRGETQYF. CDR3 bases: TGTGCCAGCAGCCCCCGCGGCGAGACCCAGTACTTC.

The chain links TRBV18 to TRBJ2-7, with 10 bases lining up with TRBD1. V gave up 5 bases and J gave up 5 bases; unmatched junction bases: 3. The CDR3 contains 13 residues. Germline lookup yields CDR1 KGHSH and CDR2 LQKENI. This CDR3 is CASSSTGGDEQYF. CDR3 coding DNA: TGTGCCAGCTCATCGACAGGGGGCGACGAGCAGTACTTC.

This clone was seen once. The chain recombines TRBV11-2 with TRBJ1-2; possibly TRBD1 for D (5 bases). CDR1 is SGHAT, CDR2 FQNNGV, per germline. CDR3 size: 16 residues. The V and J ends lost 1 base and 4 bases respectively, with 16 bases between them. In DNA, the CDR3 is TGTGCCAGCAGCTTAGCCCGGCAGGGACGGACCTATGGCTACACCTTC. Protein: CASSLARQGRTYGYTF.

This clone has a single count. This sequence joins TRBV5-4 and TRBJ2-7, with 7 bases lining up with TRBD2. This CDR3 has 12 amino acids. The germline gives CDR1 SGHNT, CDR2 YYREEE (reference sequence). V shed 0 bases and J 9 bases; nucleotides not matched to a gene: 3. This chain's CDR3 is CASSLGGGVQYF. CDR3 in DNA: TGTGCCAGCAGCTTGGGCGGGGGAGTGCAGTACTTC.

This sequence joins TRBV27 and TRBJ1-5; D remains unclear. Germline V lookup: CDR1 MNHEY, CDR2 SMNVEV (reference sequence). CDR3 length equals 12 residues. With 5 bases removed from V and 3 bases from J, the gap between germline ends came to 5 bases. For the CDR3, the DNA is TGTGCCAGCAGTCGGCTCAATCAGCCCCAGCATTTT. Its protein product is CASSRLNQPQHF.

The J gene is TRBJ1-4, the V gene TRBV18, with TRBD1 matching over 7 bases. The CDR3 is 13 amino acids. V shed 8 bases, J shed 7 bases, and the junction held 7 bases outside the gene matches. Germline values: CDR1 KGHSH, CDR2 LQKENI. CDR3 region: CASAEGAVEKLFF. CDR3 nucleotide sequence: TGTGCCAGCGCAGAGGGGGCCGTTGAAAAACTGTTTTTT.

The V and J genes are TRBV6-1 and TRBJ2-6; 7 positions match TRBD1. V gave up 4 bases and J gave up 4 bases; unmatched junction bases: 10. Germline V gene sequence: CDR1 MNHNS, CDR2 SASEGT. The CDR3 runs 17 residues. The CDR3 is CASSGQGSSKGANVLTF. The CDR3 DNA follows: TGTGCCAGCAGTGGACAGGGCTCCTCAAAGGGGGCCAACGTCCTGACTTTC.

The rearrangement uses TRBV30 and TRBJ1-6; tentatively, D is TRBD1 (5 bases). This CDR3 contains 14 residues. The V gene's germline CDR1 is GTSNPN and CDR2 SVGIG (reference sequence). Trimming stripped 4 bases from V and 6 bases from J, with 13 bases between. CDR3 loop: CAWTLRQPNSPLHF. CDR3 nucleotide sequence: TGTGCCTGGACCCTAAGACAGCCTAATTCACCCCTCCACTTT.

The sample holds one count of this clone. The V gene is TRBV7-2, the J gene TRBJ2-3; TRBD2 aligns across 12 bases. Per the germline V gene, CDR1 is SGHTA and CDR2 is FQGNSA. The CDR3 contains 15 residues. The junction had 10 bases not matched to a gene; V was cut back by 4 bases and J by 11 bases. CDR3 nucleotides: TGTGCCAGCAGCTCCTCTAGCGGGGGGGGATTCAAGCAGTATTTT. It translates to CASSSSSGGGFKQYF.

The gene calls are TRBV18 and TRBJ1-4; D ambiguous. Germline loops: CDR1 KGHSH, CDR2 LQKENI. The CDR3 extends over 14 amino acids. V lost 6 bases, J lost 1 base, and 9 bases lay in between. The CDR3 here is CASSPERTNEKLFF. The CDR3 region has the DNA TGTGCCAGCTCGCCGGAAAGAACTAATGAAAAACTGTTTTTT.

A single count supports this clone. This chain links TRBV18 with TRBJ1-5, with D unclear. This CDR3 comprises 14 residues. V was shortened by 2 bases and J by 4 bases, with 9 bases between the two germline ends. The germline CDR1 and CDR2 sequences are KGHSH and LQKENI. The DNA for the CDR3 is TGTGCCAGCTCACCAGGAGGAAGGAATCAGCCCCAGCATTTT. The encoded protein is CASSPGGRNQPQHF.

The chain couples TRBV9 to TRBJ2-3; D is ambiguous. CDR1 is SGDLS, CDR2 YYNGEE, per germline. The V end was cut by 3 bases, the J end by 0 bases, with 17 bases between. This CDR3 is 17 amino acids long. The CDR3 bases are TGTGCCAGCAGCGATCATATCGACGCCGCTAGCACAGATACGCAGTATTTT. Amino acid sequence: CASSDHIDAASTDTQYF.

J is TRBJ2-5 and V is TRBV5-8; D is tentatively TRBD1 or TRBD2 (5 bases each). Germline CDR1 is SGHTS and CDR2 is YDEGEE. Trimming took 4 bases from V and 7 from J, leaving 23 bases between them. CDR3 length equals 16 residues. The CDR3 region has the DNA TGTGCCAGCAGCGCAATACAGACAGCGGCTGTTGGGACCCAGTACTTC. Protein: CASSAIQTAAVGTQYF.

The V call is TRBV7-8, the J call TRBJ2-2, with D possibly being TRBD1 or TRBD2 (6 bases each). The CDR3 contains 18 residues. V was cut by 1 base and J by 8 bases, with 23 bases left in between. Germline V gene sequence: CDR1 SGHVS, CDR2 FQNEAQ. Here the CDR3 DNA reads TGTGCCAGCAGCTTAGGACGTTATTCGGGGGCGGGTATGGGGGAGCTGTTTTTT. Its translation is CASSLGRYSGAGMGELFF. Supplemented by reference TRBV7-8 and TRBJ2-2, the full variable domain reads GAGVSQSPRYKVAKRGQDVALRCDPISGHVSLFWYQQALGQGPEFLTYFQNEAQLDKSGLPSDRFFAERPEGSVSTLKIQRTQQEDSAVYLCASSLGRYSGAGMGELFFGEGSRLTVL.

V and J are TRBV18 and TRBJ2-7; D call uncertain. Trimming took off 0 bases at V and 3 bases at J, with 12 bases between the two ends. The CDR3 is made up of 15 amino acids. The germline CDR1 and CDR2 sequences are KGHSH and LQKENI. The CDR3 DNA reads as TGTGCCAGCTCACCACCCGGGCGCGCTAACTACGAGCAGTACTTC. It translates to CASSPPGRANYEQYF. The whole variable domain, filled in from reference TRBV18 and TRBJ2-7, reads NAGVMQNPRHLVRRRGQEARLRCSPMKGHSHVYWYRQLPEEGLKFMVYLQKENIIDESGMPKERFSAEFPKEGPSILRIQQVVRGDSAAYFCASSPPGRANYEQYFGPGTRLTVT.

The chain has TRBV7-9 and TRBJ2-3, with 8 positions matching TRBD1. Losses at the gene ends were 3 bases for V and 2 bases for J; bases not matched to a gene: 4. The CDR3 has 15 residues. Per germline, CDR1 SEHNR and CDR2 FQNEAQ (reference sequence). Here the CDR3 DNA reads TGTGCCAGCAGCTTCGGACAGGGACTCACAGATACGCAGTATTTT. It yields the protein CASSFGQGLTDTQYF.

The table lists this clone with a count of one. The chain joins TRBV6-5 to TRBJ1-2; TRBD1 is a possible D gene (5 bases). CDR1 is MNHEY, CDR2 SVGAGI, per germline. This CDR3 is 15 amino acids long. Trimming took 2 bases from V and 2 from J, leaving 12 bases between them. The CDR3 spells CASSYRGTKNYGYTF. The CDR3 DNA sequence: TGTGCCAGCAGTTACAGGGGTACAAAAAACTATGGCTACACCTTC.

The chain couples TRBV5-1 to TRBJ2-5; D ambiguous. The V and J ends lost 2 bases and 0 bases respectively, with 8 bases between them. Germline CDR1 reads SGHRS; CDR2 reads YFSETQ. This CDR3 is built from 14 residues. For the CDR3, the DNA is TGCGCCAGCAGCTTTTGGCACCACCAAGAGACCCAGTACTTC. Amino acid sequence: CASSFWHHQETQYF.